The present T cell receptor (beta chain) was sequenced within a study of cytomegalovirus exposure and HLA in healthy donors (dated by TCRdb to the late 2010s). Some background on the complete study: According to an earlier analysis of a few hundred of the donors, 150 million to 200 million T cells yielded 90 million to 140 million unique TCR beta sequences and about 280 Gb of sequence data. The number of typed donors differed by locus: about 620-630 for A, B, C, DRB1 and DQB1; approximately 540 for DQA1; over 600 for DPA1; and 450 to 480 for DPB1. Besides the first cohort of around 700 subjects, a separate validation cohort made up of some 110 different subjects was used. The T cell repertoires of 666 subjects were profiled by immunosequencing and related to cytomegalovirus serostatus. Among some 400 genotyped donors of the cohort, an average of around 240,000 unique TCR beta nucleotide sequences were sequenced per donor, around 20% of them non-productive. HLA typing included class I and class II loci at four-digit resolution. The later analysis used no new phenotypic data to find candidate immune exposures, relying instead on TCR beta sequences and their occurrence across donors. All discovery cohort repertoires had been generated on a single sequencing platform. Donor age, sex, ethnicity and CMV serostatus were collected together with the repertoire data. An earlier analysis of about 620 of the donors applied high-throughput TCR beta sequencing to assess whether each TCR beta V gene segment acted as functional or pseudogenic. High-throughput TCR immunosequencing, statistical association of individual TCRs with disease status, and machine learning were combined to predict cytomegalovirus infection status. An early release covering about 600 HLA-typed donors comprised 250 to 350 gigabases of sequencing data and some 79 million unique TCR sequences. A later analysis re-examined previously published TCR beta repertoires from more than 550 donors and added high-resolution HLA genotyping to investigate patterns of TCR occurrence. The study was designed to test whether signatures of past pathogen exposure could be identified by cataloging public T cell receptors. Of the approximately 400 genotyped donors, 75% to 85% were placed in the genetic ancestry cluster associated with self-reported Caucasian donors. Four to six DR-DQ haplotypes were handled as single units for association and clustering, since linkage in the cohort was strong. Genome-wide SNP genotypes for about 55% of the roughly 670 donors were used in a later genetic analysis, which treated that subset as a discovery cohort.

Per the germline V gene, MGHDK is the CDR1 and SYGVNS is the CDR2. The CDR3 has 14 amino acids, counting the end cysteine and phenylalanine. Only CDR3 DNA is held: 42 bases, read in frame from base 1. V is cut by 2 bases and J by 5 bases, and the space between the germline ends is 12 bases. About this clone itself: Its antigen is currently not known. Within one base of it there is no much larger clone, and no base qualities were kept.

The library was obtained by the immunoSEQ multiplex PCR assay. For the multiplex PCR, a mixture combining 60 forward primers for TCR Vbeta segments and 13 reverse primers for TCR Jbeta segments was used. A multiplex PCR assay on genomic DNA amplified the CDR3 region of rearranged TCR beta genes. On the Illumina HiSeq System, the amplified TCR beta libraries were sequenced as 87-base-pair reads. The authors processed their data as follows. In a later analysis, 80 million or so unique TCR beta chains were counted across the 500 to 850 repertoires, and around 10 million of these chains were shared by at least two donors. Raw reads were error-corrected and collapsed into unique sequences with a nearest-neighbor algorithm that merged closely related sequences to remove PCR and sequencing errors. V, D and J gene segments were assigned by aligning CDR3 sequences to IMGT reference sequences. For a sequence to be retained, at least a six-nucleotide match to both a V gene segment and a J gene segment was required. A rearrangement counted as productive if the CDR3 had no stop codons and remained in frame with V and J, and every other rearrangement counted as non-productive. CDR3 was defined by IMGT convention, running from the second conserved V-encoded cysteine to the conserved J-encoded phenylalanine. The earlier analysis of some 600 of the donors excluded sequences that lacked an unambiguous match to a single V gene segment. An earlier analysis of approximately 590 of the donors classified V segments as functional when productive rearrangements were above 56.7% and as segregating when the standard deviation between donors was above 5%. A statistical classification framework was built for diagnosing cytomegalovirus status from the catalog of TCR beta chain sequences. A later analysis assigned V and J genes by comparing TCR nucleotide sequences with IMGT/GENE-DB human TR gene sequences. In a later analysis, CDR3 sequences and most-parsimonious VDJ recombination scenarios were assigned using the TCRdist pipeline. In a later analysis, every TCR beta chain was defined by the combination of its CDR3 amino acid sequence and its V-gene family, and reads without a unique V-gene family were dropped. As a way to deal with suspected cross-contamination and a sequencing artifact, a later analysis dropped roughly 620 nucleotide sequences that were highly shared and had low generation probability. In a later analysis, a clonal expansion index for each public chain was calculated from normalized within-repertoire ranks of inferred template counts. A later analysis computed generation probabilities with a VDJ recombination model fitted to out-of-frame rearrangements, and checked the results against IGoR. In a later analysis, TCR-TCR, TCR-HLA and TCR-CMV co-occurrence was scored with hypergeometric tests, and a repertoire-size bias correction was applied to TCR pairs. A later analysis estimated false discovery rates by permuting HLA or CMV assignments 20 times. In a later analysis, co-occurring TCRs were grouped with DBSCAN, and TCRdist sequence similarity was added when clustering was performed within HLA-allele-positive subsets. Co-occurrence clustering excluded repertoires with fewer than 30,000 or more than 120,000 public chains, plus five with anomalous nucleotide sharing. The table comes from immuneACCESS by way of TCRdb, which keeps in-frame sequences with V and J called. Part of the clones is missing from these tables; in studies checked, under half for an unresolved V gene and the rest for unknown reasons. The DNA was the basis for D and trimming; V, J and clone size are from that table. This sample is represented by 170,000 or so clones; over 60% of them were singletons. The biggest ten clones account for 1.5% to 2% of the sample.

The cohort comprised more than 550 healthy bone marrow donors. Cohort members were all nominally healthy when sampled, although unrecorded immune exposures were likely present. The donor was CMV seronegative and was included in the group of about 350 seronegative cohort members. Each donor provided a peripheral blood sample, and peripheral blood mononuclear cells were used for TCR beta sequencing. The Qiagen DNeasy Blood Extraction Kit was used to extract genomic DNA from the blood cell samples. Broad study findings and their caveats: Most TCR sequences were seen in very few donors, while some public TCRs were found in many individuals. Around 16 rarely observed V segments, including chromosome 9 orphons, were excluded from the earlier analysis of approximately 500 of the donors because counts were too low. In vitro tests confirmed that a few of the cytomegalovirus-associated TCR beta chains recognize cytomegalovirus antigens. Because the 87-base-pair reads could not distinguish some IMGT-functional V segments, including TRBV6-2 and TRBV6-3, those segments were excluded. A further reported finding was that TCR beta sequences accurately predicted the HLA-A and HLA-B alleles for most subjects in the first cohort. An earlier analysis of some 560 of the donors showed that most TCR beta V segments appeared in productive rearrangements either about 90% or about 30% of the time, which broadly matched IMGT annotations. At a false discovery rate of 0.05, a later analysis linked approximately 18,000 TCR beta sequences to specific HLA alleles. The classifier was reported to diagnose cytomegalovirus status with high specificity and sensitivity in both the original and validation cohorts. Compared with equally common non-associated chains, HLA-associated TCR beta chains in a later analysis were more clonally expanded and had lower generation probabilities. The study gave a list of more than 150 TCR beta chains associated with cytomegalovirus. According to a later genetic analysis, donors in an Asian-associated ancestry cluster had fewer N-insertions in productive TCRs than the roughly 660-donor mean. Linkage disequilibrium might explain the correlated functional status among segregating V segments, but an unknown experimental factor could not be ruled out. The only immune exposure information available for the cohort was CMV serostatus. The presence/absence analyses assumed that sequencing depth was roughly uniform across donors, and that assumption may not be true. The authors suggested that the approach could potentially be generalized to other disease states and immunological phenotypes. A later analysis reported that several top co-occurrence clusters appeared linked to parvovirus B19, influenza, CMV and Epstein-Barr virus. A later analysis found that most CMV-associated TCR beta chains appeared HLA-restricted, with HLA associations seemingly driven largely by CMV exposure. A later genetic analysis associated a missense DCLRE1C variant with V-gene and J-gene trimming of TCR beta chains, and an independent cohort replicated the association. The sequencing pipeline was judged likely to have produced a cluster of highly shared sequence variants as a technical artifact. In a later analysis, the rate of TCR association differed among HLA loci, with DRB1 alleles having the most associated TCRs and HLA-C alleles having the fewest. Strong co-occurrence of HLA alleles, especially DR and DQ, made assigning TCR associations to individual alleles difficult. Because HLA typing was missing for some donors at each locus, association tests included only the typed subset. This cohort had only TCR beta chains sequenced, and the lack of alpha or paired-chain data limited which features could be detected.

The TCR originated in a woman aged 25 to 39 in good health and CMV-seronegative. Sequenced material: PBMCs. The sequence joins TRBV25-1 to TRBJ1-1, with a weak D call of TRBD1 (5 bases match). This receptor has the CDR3 CASSENLRGTEAFF. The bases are TGTGCCAGCAGTGAAAACCTCCGGGGGACTGAAGCTTTCTTT. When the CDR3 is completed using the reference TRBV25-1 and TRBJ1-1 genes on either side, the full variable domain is EADIYQTPRYLVIGTGKKITLECSQTMGHDKMYWYQQDPGMELHLIHYSYGVNSTEKGDLSSESTVSRIRTEHFPLTLESARPSHTSQYLCASSENLRGTEAFFGQGTRLTVV.